Shown below are 13 T cell receptor beta chains from a single sample sequenced in a study of blood T cell repertoires in COVID-19. Method: immunoSEQ multiplex PCR; TCRdb's copy keeps in-frame clones and lacks some. The sample holds 54,000 or so clones, roughly 84% seen once. The material sequenced was peripheral blood. The receptors derive from a man over 45 with active COVID-19.

V usage is TRBV5-1 and J usage is TRBJ2-2; 11 nucleotides agree with TRBD2. Germline V gene data show CDR1 as SGHRS and CDR2 as YFSETQ. V shed 2 bases and J 1 base; nucleotides not matched to a gene: 4. This CDR3 has 17 amino acids. CDR3 loop: CASSFLGTSGNTGELFF. CDR3 nucleotide sequence: TGCGCCAGCAGCTTTTTAGGGACTAGCGGGAACACCGGGGAGCTGTTTTTT.

The genes are TRBV3-1 (or the pseudogene TRBV3-2) and TRBJ2-1, with 9 bases identical to TRBD2. The CDR3 covers 15 residues. The J segment lost 2 bases and the V segment lost 1 base, leaving 0 bases of the junction unmatched. CDR1 and CDR2 from the germline V gene are LGHDT and YNNKEL (reference sequence). The CDR3 sequence: CASSQASGTYNEQFF. In nucleotides, the CDR3 is TGTGCCAGCAGCCAAGCTAGCGGGACCTACAATGAGCAGTTCTTC.

This chain joins TRBV4-2 and TRBJ1-3; the D gene is possibly TRBD1 (6 bases). The length of the CDR3 is 14 residues. V was trimmed by 4 bases and J by 4 bases, leaving 11 bases between them. Germline V gene sequence: CDR1 LGHNA, CDR2 YNFKEQ. CDR3 residues: CASSPMGAGNTIYF. The CDR3 nucleotides are TGTGCCAGCAGCCCGATGGGGGCCGGAAACACCATATATTTT.

The chain combines TRBV30 with TRBJ2-3, with 8 nucleotides matching TRBD1. CDR1 GTSNPN and CDR2 SVGIG come from the germline V gene (reference sequence). The CDR3 runs to 15 residues. V shed 2 bases and J 2 bases; nucleotides not matched to a gene: 6. CDR3: CAWSPRDRITDTQYF. For the CDR3, the DNA is TGTGCCTGGAGTCCCCGGGACAGGATCACAGATACGCAGTATTTT.

The CDR3 loop reads CASSRGQGGTGELFF. CDR3 coding DNA: TGTGCCAGCAGCCGGGGACAGGGAGGAACCGGGGAGCTGTTTTTT. This sequence joins TRBV4-2 and TRBJ2-2, with TRBD1 identical over 9 bases. The CDR3 runs to 15 residues. Unmatched junction bases numbered 5, after V lost 4 bases and J lost 5 bases. The V gene's germline CDR1 is LGHNA and CDR2 YNFKEQ.

V gene TRBV5-6 combines with J gene TRBJ1-2, with 7 bases that match TRBD1. With 5 bases clipped from V and 6 bases from J, the junction kept 7 bases outside the gene matches. Germline-derived CDR1 and CDR2 are SGHDT and YYEEEE. The CDR3 is made up of 13 amino acids. The CDR3 DNA reads as TGTGCCAGCAGTAGAGGGACAGTCGATGGCTACACCTTC. It is translated as CASSRGTVDGYTF.

This sequence joins TRBV28 and TRBJ1-6, with D possibly TRBD1 on 5 matching bases. The CDR3 spans 18 residues. The germline gives CDR1 MDHEN, CDR2 SYDVKM. V gave up 5 bases and J gave up 7 bases, with 24 bases separating them. The CDR3 DNA is TGTGCCAGCAGTCAATATACCGGGACTCAGGGAGCCAATTCACCCCTCCACTTT. Translating it yields CASSQYTGTQGANSPLHF.

V and J are TRBV7-2 and TRBJ2-1; D is possibly TRBD2 (5 bases). V lost 3 bases and J lost 4, with 7 bases in between. The CDR3 totals 13 residues. The V gene's germline CDR1 is SGHTA and CDR2 FQGNSA. The CDR3 DNA reads as TGTGCCAGCAGCTTCCCGGGGTACAATGAGCAGTTCTTC. This sequence encodes CASSFPGYNEQFF.

The chain combines TRBV5-4 with TRBJ2-3; 7 positions match TRBD2. V trimming: 5 bases; J trimming: 4 bases; junction bases outside the gene matches: 10. The CDR3 consists of 15 residues. Germline values: CDR1 SGHNT, CDR2 YYREEE (reference sequence). The CDR3 loop reads CASSSTGRTPDTQYF. The CDR3 DNA follows: TGTGCCAGCAGTTCAACCGGGAGGACCCCAGATACGCAGTATTTT.

The chain carries TRBV6-2 or TRBV6-3 and TRBJ2-3; 7 nucleotides line up with TRBD2. V was clipped by 1 base and J by 3 bases; unmatched bases: 16. Germline CDR1 and CDR2: MNHEY and SVGEGT. The CDR3 is 19 amino acids. The CDR3 coding sequence is TGTGCCAGCAGTTACTTGATTCGAAAGGCGGGAGTAGGGACAGATACGCAGTATTTT. The encoded protein is CASSYLIRKAGVGTDTQYF.

The rearrangement joins TRBV9 to TRBJ1-2; D is uncertain. Trimming shortened V by 3 bases and J by 12 bases, and 9 bases separated the two germline ends. Germline CDR1 is SGDLS and CDR2 is YYNGEE. The CDR3 runs to 10 residues. The CDR3 DNA reads TGTGCCAGCAGCGGTGACAAACACACCTTC. It is translated as CASSGDKHTF.

The gene calls are TRBV2 and TRBJ1-6; 7 nucleotides align to TRBD1. The V segment lost 8 bases and the J segment 4 bases; nucleotides outside the gene matches: 5. CDR1 and CDR2 from the germline V gene are SNHLY and FYNNEI. CDR3 length equals 14 residues. The CDR3: CASGPGQYNSPLHF. The CDR3 DNA reads TGTGCCAGCGGGCCGGGACAGTATAATTCACCCCTCCACTTT. The entire variable domain, with the rest obtained from reference TRBV2 and TRBJ1-6, is as follows: EPEVTQTPSHQVTQMGQEVILRCVPISNHLYFYWYRQILGQKVEFLVSFYNNEISEKSEIFDDQFSVERPDGSNFTLKIRSTKLEDSAMYFCASGPGQYNSPLHFGNGTRLTVT.

V usage is TRBV5-1 and J usage is TRBJ1-1; 10 bases line up with TRBD1. The V gene end was trimmed by 3 bases and the J gene end by 0 bases; junction bases not matched to a gene: 20. The germline V gene has CDR1 SGHRS and CDR2 YFSETQ. The CDR3 is made up of 21 amino acids. This CDR3 reads CASSSPGGDRGGGWMNTEAFF. The CDR3 DNA sequence: TGCGCCAGCAGCTCCCCTGGGGGGGACAGGGGTGGAGGGTGGATGAACACTGAAGCTTTCTTT.